This T cell receptor (beta chain) was captured by sequencing in a study of blood T cell repertoires in COVID-19. At the level of the study: Whether acute or convalescent, the COVID-19 samples came from the United States, Italy and Spain.

Resolution of symptoms, clearance, or two negative PCRs was present in recovered Cohort 3 donors. The ends lost 5 bases at V and 3 bases at J; junction bases unmatched: 12. The CDR3 covers 16 residues. The germline CDR1 and CDR2 sequences are LGHNT and FRNRAP. Assay used: immunoSEQ multiplex PCR; TCRdb lists only in-frame clones, some missing. In the table there are around 300,000 clones, roughly 91% of which are singletons. Sequencing was done on a sample of PBMCs or T cells enriched from blood (not recorded which). The TCR originated in a woman in her thirties who had recovered from COVID-19. This sequence joins TRBV12-5 and TRBJ2-7; 8 nucleotides line up with TRBD1. DNA of the CDR3: TGTGCTAGTGGTCCGAACCCAGCAGGGGGCTTCTACGAGCAGTACTTC. It encodes CASGPNPAGGFYEQYF. Full variable domain (rest looked up from reference TRBV12-5 and TRBJ2-7): DARVTQTPRHKVTEMGQEVTMRCQPILGHNTVFWYRQTMMQGLELLAYFRNRAPLDDSGMPKDRFSAEMPDATLATLKIQPSEPRDSAVYFCASGPNPAGGFYEQYFGPGTRLTVT.